One sample yielded the 31 T cell receptor beta chains listed below, sequenced in a study of blood T cell repertoires in COVID-19. Sequenced by immunoSEQ multiplex PCR; TCRdb stores in-frame clones only, minus some. This sample yields 150,000 to 200,000 clones, of which about 85% are seen a single time; 7.5% to 9.5% belongs to the top ten. Sequenced: peripheral blood. The origin of the receptors is a woman aged 60 to 75 with acute or convalescent COVID-19.

This sequence joins TRBV11-1 and TRBJ2-7; possible D gene TRBD2, 7 bases. V lost 2 bases and J lost 0, with 14 bases in between. This CDR3 has 16 residues. Germline V gene sequence: CDR1 SGHAT, CDR2 FQDESV (reference sequence). The CDR3 DNA is TGTGCCAGCAGCTTAAAAGGGCGGGGGCTCTCCTACGAGCAGTACTTC. This gives the protein CASSLKGRGLSYEQYF.

This clone has just a few counts. The rearrangement uses TRBV30 and TRBJ1-5; the match to TRBD1 covers 11 bases. Germline-derived CDR1 and CDR2 are GTSNPN and SVGIG (reference sequence). The CDR3 runs to 15 residues. Trimming removed 0 bases from V and 6 bases from J; junction bases left unmatched: 4. CDR3 bases: TGTGCCTGGAGTGTGGGGACAGGGGGAGGTCAGCCCCAGCATTTT. It yields the protein CAWSVGTGGGQPQHF.

This chain links TRBV2 with TRBJ2-1, with 11 nucleotides matching TRBD1. V was pared by 6 bases and J by 7 bases, with 8 bases of the junction left unmatched. Germline loops: CDR1 SNHLY, CDR2 FYNNEI. The CDR3 runs to 15 residues. The CDR3 DNA sequence: TGTGCCAGCAGGGGAGGGACAGGGGGAAGAAATGAGCAGTTCTTC. It encodes CASRGGTGGRNEQFF.

The chain joins TRBV20-1 to TRBJ1-1; D uncertain. The CDR3 covers 10 residues. From germline, CDR1 is DFQATT and CDR2 SNEGSKA (reference sequence). The germline V and J ends were trimmed by 4 bases and 2 bases, with 2 bases remaining between them. CDR3: CSAINTEAFF. The CDR3 DNA follows: TGCAGTGCTATAAACACTGAAGCTTTCTTT.

V and J are TRBV19 and TRBJ1-6; D possibly corresponds to TRBD1 (5 bases). The CDR3 is made up of 14 amino acids. The germline V gene encodes CDR1 LNHDA and CDR2 SQIVND (reference sequence). The V and J ends lost 3 bases and 10 bases respectively, with 13 bases between them. The CDR3 coding sequence is TGTGCCAGTAGTATCCGCGCAGGGCGATCACCCCTCCACTTT. Residues: CASSIRAGRSPLHF.

CDR3 in DNA: TGTGCCAGCGTCTGGACTAGCGGGAGTGCTGAGCAGTTCTTC. Translated, it gives CASVWTSGSAEQFF. The V gene is TRBV2, the J gene TRBJ2-1, with 13 positions matching TRBD2. The CDR3 runs 14 residues. Unmatched junction bases numbered 7, after V lost 8 bases and J lost 9 bases. Germline values: CDR1 SNHLY, CDR2 FYNNEI.

The gene calls are TRBV10-1 and TRBJ2-2; possibly TRBD1 for D (6 bases). V gave up 5 bases and J gave up 4 bases, with 14 bases separating them. CDR1 is WNHNN, CDR2 SYGVQD, per germline (reference sequence). The CDR3 runs to 15 residues. The CDR3 loop reads CASSWDISPTGELFF. CDR3 nucleotide sequence: TGCGCCAGCAGTTGGGACATTTCTCCCACCGGGGAGCTGTTTTTT.

Of note for this clone: Within the sample, other DNA sequences also encode this same CDR3. This CDR3 reads CASSQGSGNQPQHF. CDR3 DNA: TGTGCCAGCAGCCAGGGTTCAGGAAATCAGCCCCAGCATTTT. The chain carries TRBV3-1 (or the pseudogene TRBV3-2) and TRBJ1-5; no firm D call. Germline CDR1 LGHDT, CDR2 YNNKEL (reference sequence). The CDR3 runs to 14 residues. V dropped 3 bases and J dropped 4 bases, with 10 bases sitting between them.

This rearrangement joins TRBV9 to TRBJ1-3; D unresolved. V dropped 0 bases and J dropped 2 bases, with 9 bases sitting between them. This CDR3 spans 15 amino acids. Germline V gives CDR1 SGDLS, CDR2 YYNGEE. The CDR3 here is CASSVAVSPGNTIYF. CDR3 nucleotide sequence: TGTGCCAGCAGCGTAGCTGTGAGTCCTGGAAACACCATATATTTT.

The chain carries TRBV19 and TRBJ2-2, with D possibly being TRBD1 (5 bases). The CDR3 is 13 residues long. V was pared by 6 bases and J by 5 bases, with 10 bases between. Germline-derived CDR1 and CDR2 are LNHDA and SQIVND (reference sequence). The CDR3 loop is CASRAGMTGELFF. DNA for the CDR3: TGTGCCAGTAGGGCAGGGATGACCGGGGAGCTGTTTTTT.

This clone has just a few counts. The V call is TRBV19, the J call TRBJ1-2; unclear D gene. Per germline, CDR1 LNHDA and CDR2 SQIVND (reference sequence). The V end lost 0 bases, the J end lost 0 bases, and 8 bases lay between the germline ends. This CDR3 comprises 15 residues. For the CDR3, the DNA is TGTGCCAGTAGTATAGACGCGAAACCTAACTATGGCTACACCTTC. Encoded protein: CASSIDAKPNYGYTF.

The chain combines TRBV7-9 with TRBJ1-2, with D tentatively TRBD1 (5 bases). This CDR3 is 12 amino acids long. V gave up 3 bases and J gave up 4 bases, with 6 bases separating them. CDR1 SEHNR and CDR2 FQNEAQ come from the germline V gene (reference sequence). The DNA of the CDR3 is TGTGCCAGCAGCTTCCAGGGCTATGGCTACACCTTC. It translates to CASSFQGYGYTF.

This clone is a singleton in its sample. The chain recombines TRBV21-1 with TRBJ2-7; the table's D gene call, TRBD2, was not cross checked with the DNA. TRBV21-1 has pseudogene status. CDR3 length: 16 amino acids. In DNA form, the CDR3 reads TGTGCCAGCAGCAAGGAGGGTACATTCGAAGGCTACGAGCAGTACGTC. It yields the protein CASSKEGTFEGYEQYV.

The chain carries TRBV9 and TRBJ1-2, with D hard to call. The CDR3 is 14 amino acids. The germline CDR1 and CDR2 sequences are SGDLS and YYNGEE. V lost 0 bases and J 2 bases, leaving 8 bases between the germline ends. The CDR3 nucleotides are TGTGCCAGCAGCGTAGAACCAGGCAACTATGGCTACACCTTC. This sequence encodes CASSVEPGNYGYTF.

This clone is a singleton in its sample. Distinct nucleotide sequences in the sample also encode this CDR3. The chain carries TRBV20-1 and TRBJ2-1; D remains unclear. The CDR3 has 10 residues. V was clipped by 1 base and J by 9 bases, with 4 bases between them. CDR1 and CDR2 from the germline V gene are DFQATT and SNEGSKA (reference sequence). For the CDR3, the DNA is TGCAGTGCTAGAGGTAGTGAGCAGTTCTTC. This codes for CSARGSEQFF.

The rearrangement joins TRBV12-3 or TRBV12-4 to TRBJ2-3; D unclear. The V end was cut by 1 base, the J end by 7 bases, with 6 bases between. This CDR3 spans 12 amino acids. The CDR3 loop is CASSLVVHTQYF. CDR3 DNA sequence: TGTGCCAGCAGTTTAGTAGTTCATACGCAGTATTTT.

V gene TRBV28 combines with J gene TRBJ2-1; 7 bases match TRBD1. Trimming removed 2 bases from V and 7 bases from J; junction bases left unmatched: 5. The CDR3 runs to 14 residues. From germline, CDR1 is MDHEN and CDR2 SYDVKM. This chain's CDR3 is CASSLDRVKNEQFF. For the CDR3, the DNA is TGTGCCAGCAGTTTAGACAGGGTGAAGAATGAGCAGTTCTTC.

This clone was detected only once. The chain is built from TRBV5-1 and TRBJ1-3; D is perhaps TRBD1 (5 bases). V dropped 0 bases and J dropped 2 bases, with 12 bases sitting between them. CDR1 and CDR2 from the germline V gene are SGHRS and YFSETQ. The CDR3 spans 16 residues. In DNA form, the CDR3 reads TGCGCCAGCAGCTTGGCCGTGGGACTCCCTGGAAACACCATATATTTT. Amino acids: CASSLAVGLPGNTIYF.

The chain carries TRBV2 and TRBJ1-5; tentative D call: TRBD1 (5 bases). Germline lookup yields CDR1 SNHLY and CDR2 FYNNEI. Between the trimmed V and J ends, which lost 0 bases and 10 bases, there was a span of 16 bases. The CDR3 has 15 amino acids. This CDR3 is CASSEAGQSISPQHF. In DNA, the CDR3 is TGTGCCAGCAGTGAAGCGGGGCAGTCCATCAGCCCCCAGCATTTT.

The chain has TRBV5-1 and TRBJ1-1; 8 bases line up with TRBD1. V lost 7 bases and J lost 0; bases outside the gene matches: 8. CDR1 and CDR2 from the germline V gene are SGHRS and YFSETQ. The CDR3 length is 15 residues. CDR3 region: CASQGAGGMNTEAFF. The CDR3 DNA sequence: TGCGCCAGCCAGGGGGCAGGGGGGATGAACACTGAAGCTTTCTTT.

The V gene is TRBV6-6, the J gene TRBJ2-3, with 8 bases lining up with TRBD2. Unmatched junction bases numbered 14, after V lost 4 bases and J lost 11 bases. The CDR3 is made up of 15 amino acids. Germline CDR1 is MNHNY and CDR2 is SVGAGI (reference sequence). The chain's CDR3 is CASSFSQGGRNGQYF. DNA of the CDR3: TGTGCCAGCAGTTTCTCGCAGGGCGGGAGGAACGGGCAGTATTTT.

The chain carries TRBV7-2 and TRBJ1-4; TRBD1 aligns across 7 bases. This CDR3 region has 15 residues. The germline gives CDR1 SGHTA, CDR2 FQGNSA. The ends lost 1 base at V and 6 bases at J; junction bases unmatched: 5. The CDR3 sequence is CASSLGTGDHEKLFF. CDR3 DNA sequence: TGTGCCAGCAGCTTAGGGACAGGCGACCATGAAAAACTGTTTTTT.

The V and J genes are TRBV28 and TRBJ1-1; TRBD1 aligns across 9 bases. J gave up 4 bases and V 2 bases, and 5 bases lay outside the gene matches. The CDR3 loop spans 15 amino acids. Germline CDR1 and CDR2: MDHEN and SYDVKM. The CDR3 spells CASSLTGTGSTEAFF. As DNA, the CDR3 is TGTGCCAGCAGTTTAACCGGGACAGGGAGCACTGAAGCTTTCTTT.

A single count supports this clone. CDR3: CASSRDRQNQPQHF. The CDR3 nucleotides are TGTGCCAGCAGTCGGGACAGGCAAAATCAGCCCCAGCATTTT. This chain links TRBV7-2 with TRBJ1-5; 8 bases align to TRBD1. The CDR3 is 14 residues long. Trimming cost V 6 bases and J 4 bases; bases outside gene matches: 5. The germline V gene encodes CDR1 SGHTA and CDR2 FQGNSA.

This chain joins TRBV15 and TRBJ2-7; D might be TRBD1 (5 bases). This CDR3 spans 12 amino acids. V was cut by 1 base and J by 7 bases, with 8 bases left in between. The germline V gene has CDR1 LNHNV and CDR2 YYDKDF (reference sequence). The CDR3 nucleotides are TGTGCCACCAGCAGAGGGACACGGGAGCAGTACGTC. Translated, it gives CATSRGTREQYV.

The chain combines TRBV7-2 with TRBJ2-4; unclear D gene. The V gene's germline CDR1 is SGHTA and CDR2 FQGNSA. V was pared by 4 bases and J by 3 bases, with 10 bases between. The CDR3 extends over 14 amino acids. The CDR3 sequence: CASSSAYGKNIQYF. The CDR3 region has the DNA TGTGCCAGCAGCTCCGCGTATGGCAAAAACATTCAGTACTTC.

In DNA form, the CDR3 reads TGTGCCAGCAGCTTAGCGGGAAACAGGGTTGTCTATGGCTACACCTTC. Protein: CASSLAGNRVVYGYTF. The gene calls are TRBV7-8 and TRBJ1-2; a possible D gene is TRBD1 (6 bases). Germline V CDR1 and CDR2: SGHVS, FQNEAQ. V shed 0 bases and J shed 4 bases, with 15 bases lying between them. The CDR3 spans 16 residues.

The chain carries TRBV29-1 and TRBJ2-7; D perhaps matches TRBD2 (6 bases). The CDR3 spans 12 residues. V was pared by 1 base and J by 2 bases, with 6 bases between. Germline V CDR1 and CDR2: SQVTM, ANQGSEA. CDR3 residues: CSVEGEAYEQYF. DNA of the CDR3: TGCAGCGTTGAAGGGGAGGCCTACGAGCAGTACTTC.

The sample holds one count of this clone. This chain joins TRBV28 and TRBJ1-6; D call uncertain. CDR1 MDHEN and CDR2 SYDVKM come from the germline V gene. CDR3 length: 12 residues. V dropped 6 bases and J dropped 11 bases, with 11 bases sitting between them. The CDR3 reads CASSPGLPPLHF. CDR3 bases: TGTGCCAGCAGCCCCGGACTGCCACCCCTCCACTTT.

Only one count was recorded for this clone. V is TRBV5-1 and J is TRBJ2-6; a possible D gene is TRBD2 (6 bases). Between the trimmed V and J ends, which lost 0 bases and 0 bases, there was a span of 16 bases. The CDR3 has 19 residues. CDR1 and CDR2 (germline): SGHRS, YFSETQ. CDR3 residues: CASSLGEVRITSGANVLTF. The CDR3 DNA reads as TGCGCCAGCAGCTTGGGGGAGGTGAGGATCACCTCTGGGGCCAACGTCCTGACTTTC.

This rearrangement joins TRBV28 to TRBJ1-1; D is unclear. V lost 3 bases, J lost 8 bases, and 28 bases lay in between. The germline V gene has CDR1 MDHEN and CDR2 SYDVKM. This CDR3 has 18 amino acids. CDR3 protein: CASSFLWQRGRKAGEAFF. In DNA, the CDR3 is TGTGCCAGCAGTTTCCTCTGGCAACGTGGGCGAAAGGCGGGCGAAGCTTTCTTT.